The rows below give T cell receptor beta chains drawn from one sample of a study of blood T cell repertoires in COVID-19. TCRdb's copy holds only in-frame clones and misses some; the assay was immunoSEQ multiplex PCR. The table lists fewer than 300,000 clones, 86% of them singletons. Sequenced input: peripheral blood. These receptors all come from a man aged 35-49 years who had recovered from COVID-19. The CDR3 runs from the conserved cysteine through the conserved F or W. Fields, in order: J gene, V gene, clone size, D gene, CDR3 DNA, CDR3 protein. A D gene is named only where the DNA matches it firmly. Clone sizes are given selectively: once, few, many, or a class where the clone is expanded.

j_gene: TRBJ1-5
v_gene: TRBV5-6
abundance: NA
d_gene: TRBD1
CDR3nt: TGTGCCAGCAGCCTTACTTTGACAGGGGGTATAGGTCAGCCCCAGCATTTT
CDR3aa: CASSLTLTGGIGQPQHF

j_gene: TRBJ2-3
v_gene: TRBV18
abundance: NA
d_gene: TRBD2
CDR3nt: TGTGCCAGCTCACCACCGTGGACTAGCGGGCCTTCCACAGATACGCAGTATTTT
CDR3aa: CASSPPWTSGPSTDTQYF

j_gene: TRBJ2-7
v_gene: TRBV19
abundance: NA
d_gene: NA
CDR3nt: TGTGCCAGTAGCGGTATACCCTCCTACGAGCAGTACTTC
CDR3aa: CASSGIPSYEQYF

j_gene: TRBJ2-1
v_gene: TRBV7-6
abundance: NA
d_gene: NA
CDR3nt: TGTGCCAGCAGTCCAGGGTCCTACAATGAGCAGTTCTTC
CDR3aa: CASSPGSYNEQFF

j_gene: TRBJ1-2
v_gene: TRBV15
abundance: NA
d_gene: NA
CDR3nt: TGTGCCACCAGCGGGCGAGTACCGGGACAACTCTATGGCTACACCTTC
CDR3aa: CATSGRVPGQLYGYTF

j_gene: TRBJ2-7
v_gene: TRBV7-2
abundance: NA
d_gene: TRBD1
CDR3nt: TGTGCCAGCAGCACTGGACAGGGTGCCTCCTACGAGCAGTACTTC
CDR3aa: CASSTGQGASYEQYF

j_gene: TRBJ1-4
v_gene: TRBV5-5
abundance: NA
d_gene: NA
CDR3nt: TGTGCCAGCAGCCAAATCGGCCAAGGCCTGAGGATAACTAATGAAAAACTGTTTTTT
CDR3aa: CASSQIGQGLRITNEKLFF

j_gene: TRBJ1-6
v_gene: TRBV7-2
abundance: NA
d_gene: TRBD1
CDR3nt: TGTGCCAGCAGCACCCGACAGGGGGCATCTTCACCCCTCCACTTT
CDR3aa: CASSTRQGASSPLHF

j_gene: TRBJ2-5
v_gene: TRBV11-2
abundance: NA
d_gene: TRBD1
CDR3nt: TGTGCCAGCAGCTTAGCCGGAACAGGGGCGGCGGAGACCCAGTACTTC
CDR3aa: CASSLAGTGAAETQYF

j_gene: TRBJ1-1
v_gene: TRBV29-1
abundance: NA
d_gene: NA
CDR3nt: TGCAGCGTTGACCGCCTAGGGGCACAGTCCCGGCCGACGGGCACTGAAGCTTTCTTT
CDR3aa: CSVDRLGAQSRPTGTEAFF

j_gene: TRBJ2-7
v_gene: TRBV4-3
abundance: NA
d_gene: NA
CDR3nt: TGCGCCAGCAGCCAAATAGGTAGCAACGAGCAGTACTTC
CDR3aa: CASSQIGSNEQYF

j_gene: TRBJ2-5
v_gene: TRBV11-2
abundance: NA
d_gene: NA
CDR3nt: TGTGCCAGCAGCCTCCGGGGGGCTCAAGAGACCCAGTACTTC
CDR3aa: CASSLRGAQETQYF

j_gene: TRBJ1-2
v_gene: TRBV6-2/TRBV6-3
abundance: once
d_gene: NA
CDR3nt: TGTGCCAGCAGTTCCCGACGGGAGCTCGTTGGCTACACCTTC
CDR3aa: CASSSRRELVGYTF

j_gene: TRBJ1-5
v_gene: TRBV2
abundance: NA
d_gene: TRBD1
CDR3nt: TGTGCCAGCAACCGCCGGGACAGGGGAGATCAGCCCCAGCATTTT
CDR3aa: CASNRRDRGDQPQHF

j_gene: TRBJ2-5
v_gene: TRBV4-2
abundance: NA
d_gene: TRBD2
CDR3nt: TGTGCCAGCAGTCAGGGACTAGCGGGTCCTGAAGAGACCCAGTACTTC
CDR3aa: CASSQGLAGPEETQYF

j_gene: TRBJ1-1
v_gene: TRBV7-9
abundance: few
d_gene: NA
CDR3nt: TGTGCCAGCAGCTTAGGAGAGGGTGAGAGCACTGAAGCTTTCTTT
CDR3aa: CASSLGEGESTEAFF

j_gene: TRBJ2-7
v_gene: TRBV6-5
abundance: few
d_gene: NA
CDR3nt: TGTGCCACCAAGTTTAGAAACGAGCAGTACTTC
CDR3aa: CATKFRNEQYF

j_gene: TRBJ2-7
v_gene: TRBV7-8
abundance: NA
d_gene: NA
CDR3nt: TGTGCCAGCAGCCCCCTCTACGAGCAGTACTTC
CDR3aa: CASSPLYEQYF

j_gene: TRBJ2-1
v_gene: TRBV3-1/TRBV3-2
abundance: NA
d_gene: NA
CDR3nt: TGTGCCAGCGCGCAGGTGGATGAGCAGTTCTTC
CDR3aa: CASAQVDEQFF

j_gene: TRBJ2-1
v_gene: TRBV11-2
abundance: NA
d_gene: TRBD2
CDR3nt: TGTGCCAGCAGCTTACCCCGTTCTAGCGGGGGCAATGAGCAGTTCTTC
CDR3aa: CASSLPRSSGGNEQFF